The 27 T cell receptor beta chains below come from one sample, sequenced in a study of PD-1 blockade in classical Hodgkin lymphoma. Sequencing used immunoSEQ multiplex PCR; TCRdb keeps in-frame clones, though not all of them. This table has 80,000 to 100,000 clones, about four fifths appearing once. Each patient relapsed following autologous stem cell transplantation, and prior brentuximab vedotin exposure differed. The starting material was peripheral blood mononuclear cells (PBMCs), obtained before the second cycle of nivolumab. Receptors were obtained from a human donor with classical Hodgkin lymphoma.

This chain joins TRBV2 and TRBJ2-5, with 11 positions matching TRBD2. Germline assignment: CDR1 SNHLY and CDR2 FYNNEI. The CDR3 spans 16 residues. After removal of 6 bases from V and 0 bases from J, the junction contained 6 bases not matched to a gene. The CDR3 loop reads CASRYTSGSYQETQYF. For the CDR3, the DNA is TGTGCCAGCAGATATACTAGCGGGAGCTACCAAGAGACCCAGTACTTC. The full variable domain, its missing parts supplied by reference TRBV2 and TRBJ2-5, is EPEVTQTPSHQVTQMGQEVILRCVPISNHLYFYWYRQILGQKVEFLVSFYNNEISEKSEIFDDQFSVERPDGSNFTLKIRSTKLEDSAMYFCASRYTSGSYQETQYFGPGTRLLVL.

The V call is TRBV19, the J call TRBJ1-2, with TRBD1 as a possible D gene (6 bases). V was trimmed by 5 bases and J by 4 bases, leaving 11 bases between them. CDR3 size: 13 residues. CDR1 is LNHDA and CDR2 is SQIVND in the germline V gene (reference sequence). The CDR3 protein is CASSPDSTYGYTF. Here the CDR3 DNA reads TGTGCCAGTAGTCCGGACAGCACCTATGGCTACACCTTC.

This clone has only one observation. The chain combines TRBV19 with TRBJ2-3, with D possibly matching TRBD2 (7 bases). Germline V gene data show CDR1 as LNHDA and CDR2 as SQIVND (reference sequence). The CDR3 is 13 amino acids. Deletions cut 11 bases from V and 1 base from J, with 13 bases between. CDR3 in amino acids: CASAGAGTDTQYF. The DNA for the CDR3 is TGTGCCTCGGCGGGGGCTGGCACAGATACGCAGTATTTT.

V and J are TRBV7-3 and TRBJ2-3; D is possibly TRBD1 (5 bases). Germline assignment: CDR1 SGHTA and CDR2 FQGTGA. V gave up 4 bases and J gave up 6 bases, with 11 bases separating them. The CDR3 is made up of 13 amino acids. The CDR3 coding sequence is TGTGCCAGCAGCTCTGGGGCTTTCGATACGCAGTATTTT. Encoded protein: CASSSGAFDTQYF.

The DNA of the CDR3 is TGTGCCAGCTATTCCCTAGCGGGAGGGAACAATGAGCAGTTCTTC. It yields the protein CASYSLAGGNNEQFF. This rearrangement joins TRBV28 to TRBJ2-1; 12 positions match TRBD2. Germline lookup yields CDR1 MDHEN and CDR2 SYDVKM. CDR3 length equals 15 residues. V gave up 8 bases and J gave up 5 bases; unmatched junction bases: 7.

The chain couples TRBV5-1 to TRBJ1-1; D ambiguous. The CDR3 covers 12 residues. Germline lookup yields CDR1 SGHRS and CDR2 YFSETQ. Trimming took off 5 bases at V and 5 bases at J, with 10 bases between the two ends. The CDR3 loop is CASSSGVTEAFF. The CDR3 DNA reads TGCGCCAGCAGTTCTGGGGTTACTGAAGCTTTCTTT.

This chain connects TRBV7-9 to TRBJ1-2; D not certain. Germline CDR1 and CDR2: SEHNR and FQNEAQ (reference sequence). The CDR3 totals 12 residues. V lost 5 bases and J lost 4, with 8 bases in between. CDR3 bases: TGTGCCAGCAGCGGAAGTGCCTATGGCTACACCTTC. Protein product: CASSGSAYGYTF.

The CDR3: CASSYSGQYNEQFF. In nucleotides, the CDR3 is TGTGCCAGCAGTTACTCGGGACAGTACAATGAGCAGTTCTTC. The chain carries TRBV6-6 and TRBJ2-1, with TRBD1 matching over 7 bases. The germline V gene encodes CDR1 MNHNY and CDR2 SVGAGI (reference sequence). Germline trimming cut 0 bases from V and 4 bases from J; bases unmatched to any gene: 0. This CDR3 contains 14 residues.

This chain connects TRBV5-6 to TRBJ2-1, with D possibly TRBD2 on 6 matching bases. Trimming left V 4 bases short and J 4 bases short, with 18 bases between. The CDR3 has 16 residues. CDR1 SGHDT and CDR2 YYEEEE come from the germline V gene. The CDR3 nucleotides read TGTGCCAGCAGCGACGGGAGACTGGGTTGGTACAATGAGCAGTTCTTC. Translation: CASSDGRLGWYNEQFF.

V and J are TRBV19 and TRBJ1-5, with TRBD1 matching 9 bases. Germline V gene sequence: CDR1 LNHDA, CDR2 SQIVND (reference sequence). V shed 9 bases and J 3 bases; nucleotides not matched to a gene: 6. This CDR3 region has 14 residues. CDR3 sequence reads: CASRDRASNQPQHF. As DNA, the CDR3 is TGTGCCAGCCGGGACAGGGCCTCCAATCAGCCCCAGCATTTT.

CDR3 in DNA: TGTGCCAGCAGCTTATCGGGCAGTCAGCCCCAGCATTTT. Its translation is CASSLSGSQPQHF. The genes are TRBV7-9 and TRBJ1-5; D unclear. Germline V gives CDR1 SEHNR, CDR2 FQNEAQ (reference sequence). The ends were cut back, 2 bases at V and 6 bases at J, with 8 bases in the middle. CDR3 length equals 13 residues.

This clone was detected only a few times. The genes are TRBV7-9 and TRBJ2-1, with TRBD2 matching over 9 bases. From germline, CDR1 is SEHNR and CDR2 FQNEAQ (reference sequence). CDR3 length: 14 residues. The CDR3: CAIGREGYYNEQFF. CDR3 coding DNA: TGTGCAATCGGGCGGGAGGGGTACTACAATGAGCAGTTCTTC.

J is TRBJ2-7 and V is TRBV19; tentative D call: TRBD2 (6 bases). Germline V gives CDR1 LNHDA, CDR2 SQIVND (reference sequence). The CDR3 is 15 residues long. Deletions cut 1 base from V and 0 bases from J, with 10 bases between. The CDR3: CASSIGGTRSYEQYF. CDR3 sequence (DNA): TGTGCCAGTAGTATAGGCGGGACCCGCTCCTACGAGCAGTACTTC.

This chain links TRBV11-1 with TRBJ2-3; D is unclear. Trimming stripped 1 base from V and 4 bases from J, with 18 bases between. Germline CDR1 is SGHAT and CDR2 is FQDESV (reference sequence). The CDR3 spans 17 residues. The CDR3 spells CASSLGGGLTGADTQYF. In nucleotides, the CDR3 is TGTGCCAGCAGCTTAGGAGGTGGCCTTACGGGTGCAGATACGCAGTATTTT. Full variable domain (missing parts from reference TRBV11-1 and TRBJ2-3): EAEVAQSPRYKITEKSQAVAFWCDPISGHATLYWYRQILGQGPELLVQFQDESVVDDSQLPKDRFSAERLKGVDSTLKIQPAELGDSAMYLCASSLGGGLTGADTQYFGPGTRLTVL.

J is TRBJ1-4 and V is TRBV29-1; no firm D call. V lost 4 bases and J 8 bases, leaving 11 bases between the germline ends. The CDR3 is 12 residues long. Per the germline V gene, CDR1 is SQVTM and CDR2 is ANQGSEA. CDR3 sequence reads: CSVGHPGEKLFF. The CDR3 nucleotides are TGCAGCGTTGGGCACCCGGGGGAAAAACTGTTTTTT.

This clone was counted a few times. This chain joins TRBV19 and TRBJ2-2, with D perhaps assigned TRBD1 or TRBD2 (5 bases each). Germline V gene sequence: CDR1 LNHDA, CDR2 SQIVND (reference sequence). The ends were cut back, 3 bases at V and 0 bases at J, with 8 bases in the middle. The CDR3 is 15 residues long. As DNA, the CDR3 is TGTGCCAGTAGTATGTTGGGGGCGAACACCGGGGAGCTGTTTTTT. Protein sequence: CASSMLGANTGELFF.

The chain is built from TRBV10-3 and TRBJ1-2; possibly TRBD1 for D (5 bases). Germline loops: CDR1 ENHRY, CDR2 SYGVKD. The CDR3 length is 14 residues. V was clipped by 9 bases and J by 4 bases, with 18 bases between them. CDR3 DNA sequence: TGTGCCATATCAGCAGGGAGCCTGGGCTATGGCTACACCTTC. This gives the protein CAISAGSLGYGYTF.

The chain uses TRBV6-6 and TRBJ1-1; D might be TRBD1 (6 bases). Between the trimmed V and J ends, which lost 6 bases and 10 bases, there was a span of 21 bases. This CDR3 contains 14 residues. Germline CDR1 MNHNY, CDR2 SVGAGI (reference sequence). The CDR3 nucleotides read TGTGCCAGCAGGGGGACGGGGGGCATACTAGGAGCTTTCTTT. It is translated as CASRGTGGILGAFF.

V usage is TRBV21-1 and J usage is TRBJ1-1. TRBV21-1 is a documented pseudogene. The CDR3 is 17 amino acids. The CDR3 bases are TGTGCCAGCAGCCGGGGGTTGGACGTCCCAATTAACACTGAAGCTTTCTTT. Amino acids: CASSRGLDVPINTEAFF.

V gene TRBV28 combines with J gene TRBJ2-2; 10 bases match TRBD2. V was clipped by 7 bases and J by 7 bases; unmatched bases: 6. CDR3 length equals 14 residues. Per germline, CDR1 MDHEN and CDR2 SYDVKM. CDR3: CASIGTSEIGELFF. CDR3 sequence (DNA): TGTGCCAGCATCGGGACTAGCGAAATCGGGGAGCTGTTTTTT.

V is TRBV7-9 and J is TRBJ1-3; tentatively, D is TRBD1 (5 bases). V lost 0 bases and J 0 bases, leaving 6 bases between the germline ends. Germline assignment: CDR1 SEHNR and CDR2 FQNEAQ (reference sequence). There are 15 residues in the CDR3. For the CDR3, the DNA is TGTGCCAGCAGCTTAGCCGGGGGCTCTGGAAACACCATATATTTT. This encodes CASSLAGGSGNTIYF.

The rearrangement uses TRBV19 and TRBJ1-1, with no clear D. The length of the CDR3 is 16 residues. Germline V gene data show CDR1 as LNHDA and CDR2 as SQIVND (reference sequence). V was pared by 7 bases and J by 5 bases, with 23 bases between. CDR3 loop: CASTPGRRVVWTEAFF. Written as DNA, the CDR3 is TGTGCCAGTACCCCTGGGCGGAGGGTAGTATGGACTGAAGCTTTCTTT.

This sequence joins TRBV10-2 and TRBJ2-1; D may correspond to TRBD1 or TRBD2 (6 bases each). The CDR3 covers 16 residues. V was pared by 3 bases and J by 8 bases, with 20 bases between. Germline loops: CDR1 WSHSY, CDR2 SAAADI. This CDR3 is CASSDGAGSGAYEQFF. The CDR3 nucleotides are TGCGCCAGCAGTGATGGGGCGGGATCGGGGGCCTATGAGCAGTTCTTC.

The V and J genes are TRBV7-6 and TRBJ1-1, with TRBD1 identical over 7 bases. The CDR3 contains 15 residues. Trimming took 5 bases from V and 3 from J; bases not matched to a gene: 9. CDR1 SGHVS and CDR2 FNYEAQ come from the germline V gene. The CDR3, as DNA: TGTGCCAGCAGCACTTGGACAGGCCAAGACACTGAAGCTTTCTTT. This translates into CASSTWTGQDTEAFF.

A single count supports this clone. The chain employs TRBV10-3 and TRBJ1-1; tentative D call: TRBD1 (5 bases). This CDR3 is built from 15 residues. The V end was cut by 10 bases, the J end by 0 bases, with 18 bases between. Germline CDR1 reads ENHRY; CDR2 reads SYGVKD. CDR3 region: CATSPDTGMNTEAFF. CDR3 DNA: TGTGCCACCTCACCGGACACGGGAATGAACACTGAAGCTTTCTTT.

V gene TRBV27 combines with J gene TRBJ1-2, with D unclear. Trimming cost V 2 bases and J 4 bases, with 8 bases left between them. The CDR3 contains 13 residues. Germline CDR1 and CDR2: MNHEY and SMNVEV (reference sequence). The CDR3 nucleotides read TGTGCCAGCAGTTTAAGTATCTCCTATGGCTACACCTTC. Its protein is CASSLSISYGYTF.

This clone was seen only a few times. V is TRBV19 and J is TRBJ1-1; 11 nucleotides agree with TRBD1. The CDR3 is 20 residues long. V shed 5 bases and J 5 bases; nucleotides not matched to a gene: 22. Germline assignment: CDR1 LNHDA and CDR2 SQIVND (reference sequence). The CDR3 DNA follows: TGTGCCAGTAGTGCCCTCCTTAGGACAGGGGGCCGCGGTAGAGAAACTGAAGCTTTCTTT. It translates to CASSALLRTGGRGRETEAFF.